This T cell receptor beta chain emerged from a study of cytomegalovirus exposure and HLA in healthy donors. Method: immunoSEQ multiplex PCR; TCRdb's copy keeps in-frame clones and lacks some. The table lists 250,000 to 350,000 clones, around 87% of them singletons, with approximately 0.88% in the top ten. Germline lookup yields CDR1 SGDLS and CDR2 YYNGEE. The V end was cut by 0 bases, the J end by 0 bases, with 9 bases between. CDR3 length: 15 residues. The rearrangement uses TRBV9 and TRBJ1-2; D gene unclear. Sequencing was performed on PBMCs. This TCR derives from a young woman in good health and CMV-seronegative. The CDR3 reads CASSVGSGSNYGYTF. Written as DNA, the CDR3 is TGTGCCAGCAGCGTAGGTTCCGGGTCTAACTATGGCTACACCTTC.